The rows below give T cell receptor beta chains drawn from one sample of a study of identical twins. TCRdb reprocessed the 5' RACE reads with MiXCR, giving one entry per CDR3 protein. Of 550,000 to 700,000 distinct CDR3 sequences listed, more than 9% are singletons. The sample was also reused in another study, on yellow fever vaccine responses in identical twins.

Material for sequencing was PBMCs. The source is a woman aged 18-29 years in good health. The CDR3 runs from the conserved cysteine through the conserved F or W. Fields, in order: CDR3 protein, CDR3 DNA, V gene, D gene, J gene, clone size. The D gene is left open where the match is weak. Not all rows give a size; the values are once, few, many and, for expanded clones, a class.

CASSSEPLKFF TGTGCCAGCAGTTCGGAACCCCTAAAGTTCTTC TRBV12-3/TRBV12-4 - TRBJ2-1 few
CASGMGQTYNEQFF TGTGCTAGTGGCATGGGACAGACATACAATGAGCAGTTCTTC TRBV12-5 TRBD1 TRBJ2-1 few
CASSWGQETGELFF TGCGCCAGCAGCTGGGGACAGGAGACCGGGGAGCTGTTTTTT TRBV5-1 TRBD1 TRBJ2-2 -
CASSYRGSGASKDTQYF TGTGCCAGCAGTTACCGAGGGAGCGGGGCGTCTAAGGATACGCAGTATTTT TRBV6-2/TRBV6-3 TRBD2 TRBJ2-3 few
CASSWAQSPDTQYF TGTGCCAGCAGTTGGGCCCAGTCCCCAGATACGCAGTATTTT TRBV13 - TRBJ2-3 -
CASSLGRAVNEQFF TGCGCCAGCAGCTTGGGTCGAGCGGTAAATGAGCAGTTCTTC TRBV5-1 - TRBJ2-1 many
CAINGLGANVLTF TGTGCCATCAATGGTTTAGGGGCCAACGTCCTGACTTTC TRBV10-3 - TRBJ2-6 many
CSVEDPGSDTQYF TGCAGCGTTGAAGATCCGGGGTCCGATACGCAGTATTTT TRBV29-1 - TRBJ2-3 few
CASSEIQRGIYEQYF TGTGCCAGCAGTGAAATCCAGCGGGGGATCTACGAGCAGTACTTC TRBV2 TRBD2 TRBJ2-7 few
CSVEDPLWGAYNEQFF TGCAGCGTTGAAGATCCCCTCTGGGGGGCCTACAATGAGCAGTTCTTC TRBV29-1 - TRBJ2-1 few
CASSLRQVGSGIIALYNEQFF TGTGCCAGCAGCCTACGTCAAGTTGGTAGCGGAATAATAGCCCTCTACAATGAGCAGTTCTTC TRBV7-6 - TRBJ2-1 -
CASRRGGYGYTF TGTGCCAGCAGGAGGGGAGGCTATGGCTACACCTTC TRBV27 - TRBJ1-2 few
CSARDGRASDYNEQFF TGCAGTGCTAGAGATGGAAGGGCTAGCGACTACAATGAGCAGTTCTTC TRBV20-1 - TRBJ2-1 few
CASNLGQGIETQYF TGTGCCAGCAACCTCGGACAGGGAATAGAGACCCAGTACTTC TRBV7-8 TRBD1 TRBJ2-5 few
CASSEGGGGQPQHF TGTGCCAGCAGTGAAGGGGGTGGGGGACAGCCCCAGCATTTT TRBV2 - TRBJ1-5 -
CASSGTSGTYEQYF TGTGCCAGCAGTGGGACTAGCGGGACCTACGAGCAGTACTTC TRBV28 TRBD2 TRBJ2-7 many
CASSQLFTNYEQYF TGTGCCAGCAGCCAATTATTTACGAACTACGAGCAGTACTTC TRBV3-1 - TRBJ2-7 -
CASAGSGELFF TGTGCCAGCGCGGGGTCTGGGGAGCTGTTTTTT TRBV11-3 - TRBJ2-2 few
CASSQGRRGTEAFF TGCGCCAGCAGCCAAGGGCGCAGGGGCACTGAAGCTTTCTTT TRBV4-3 - TRBJ1-1 few
CASSLNVVGEDTSGMVF TGTGCCAGCAGCTTAAATGTTGTCGGGGAAGACACTAGCGGGATGGTTTTC TRBV11-3 TRBD2 TRBJ2-1 -
CASSLVGDAAGKHEQYF TGTGCCAGCAGCTTAGTAGGGGACGCGGCTGGGAAGCACGAGCAGTACTTC TRBV7-6 - TRBJ2-7 few
CASSGTGNLYEQYF TGTGCCAGCAGCGGGACAGGGAACCTCTACGAGCAGTACTTC TRBV27 TRBD1 TRBJ2-7 -
CSAITGRQDGEQYF TGCAGTGCTATCACAGGGCGCCAGGATGGCGAGCAGTACTTC TRBV20-1 - TRBJ2-7 many
CASSIGLAGLLEQYF TGTGCCAGCAGCATCGGACTAGCGGGACTATTGGAGCAGTACTTC TRBV7-2 TRBD2 TRBJ2-7 few
CASSQDLPTGGYEQYF TGCGCCAGCAGCCAAGATCTCCCGACAGGGGGCTACGAGCAGTACTTC TRBV4-1 TRBD1 TRBJ2-7 -
CASSFTSGSFTGELFF TGCGCCAGCAGCTTTACTAGCGGGAGTTTCACCGGGGAGCTGTTTTTT TRBV5-1 TRBD2 TRBJ2-2 many
CSASVQGQETQYF TGCAGTGCTAGTGTACAGGGCCAAGAGACCCAGTACTTC TRBV20-1 - TRBJ2-5 -
CASSQVHTLAENSGANVLTF TGTGCCAGCAGCCAAGTCCATACGCTAGCGGAGAACTCTGGGGCCAACGTCCTGACTTTC TRBV3-1 TRBD2 TRBJ2-6 -
CASSLRSGSGEQFF TGTGCCAGCAGCTTAAGATCCGGGAGCGGAGAGCAGTTCTTC TRBV11-3 - TRBJ2-1 many
CSARDSSSGYEQYF TGCAGTGCTAGAGATTCGTCTAGCGGGTACGAGCAGTACTTC TRBV20-1 TRBD2 TRBJ2-7 many
CAISTGFSYEQYF TGTGCCATCAGTACAGGGTTCTCCTACGAGCAGTACTTC TRBV10-3 - TRBJ2-7 -
CASTRGNYGYTF TGTGCCAGCACGAGGGGAAACTATGGCTACACCTTC TRBV2 - TRBJ1-2 -
CASSQALKNNEQFF TGTGCCAGCAGCCAAGCTCTGAAGAACAATGAGCAGTTCTTC TRBV14 - TRBJ2-1 many
CASSLEGAGIYGYTF TGTGCCAGCAGTTTGGAGGGGGCGGGTATCTATGGCTACACCTTC TRBV27 TRBD1 TRBJ1-2 few
CASSLEFQISTDTQYF TGTGCCAGCAGTTTAGAGTTTCAGATTAGCACAGATACGCAGTATTTT TRBV27 - TRBJ2-3 many
CASSKALWGLLNGANVLTF TGTGCCAGCAGCAAAGCTCTTTGGGGACTGCTTAATGGGGCCAACGTCCTGACTTTC TRBV21-1 - TRBJ2-6 -
CASSYSGKLDTQYF TGTGCCAGCAGCTATAGCGGGAAGTTGGATACGCAGTATTTT TRBV14 TRBD2 TRBJ2-3 many
CASAYNHRDSNSPLHF TGTGCCAGCGCCTACAACCACAGGGATTCCAATTCACCCCTCCACTTT TRBV19 - TRBJ1-6 few
CASNKEYGSGETQYF TGTGCCAGCAACAAGGAATACGGGAGTGGAGAGACCCAGTACTTC TRBV7-8 - TRBJ2-5 many
CATSEKTRFQKTQYF TGTGCCACCAGCGAGAAAACTAGGTTCCAAAAGACCCAGTACTTC TRBV15 - TRBJ2-5 -
CASCLARGLAGALTDTQYF TGTGCCAGCTGTTTAGCGAGGGGTCTAGCGGGCGCCCTCACAGATACGCAGTATTTT TRBV12-3/TRBV12-4 TRBD2 TRBJ2-3 few
CASSWNPDTQYF TGTGCCAGCAGCTGGAATCCAGATACGCAGTATTTT TRBV7-9 - TRBJ2-3 -
CASSLEKNTEAFF TGCGCCAGCAGCTTGGAAAAGAACACTGAAGCTTTCTTT TRBV5-1 - TRBJ1-1 few
CASSLPDGISYEQYF TGTGCCAGCAGTTTACCGGACGGGATTTCCTACGAGCAGTACTTC TRBV28 - TRBJ2-7 -
CASSSSGRNNEQFF TGTGCCAGCAGCTCTAGCGGGAGAAATAATGAGCAGTTCTTC TRBV11-2 TRBD2 TRBJ2-1 -
CSVIIRGNTEAFF TGCAGCGTTATAATTCGGGGAAACACTGAAGCTTTCTTT TRBV29-1 - TRBJ1-1 -
CASSPSPASGKDNEQFF TGCGCCAGCAGCCCATCCCCAGCTAGCGGGAAAGACAATGAGCAGTTCTTC TRBV10-1 TRBD2 TRBJ2-1 few
CASSSRAGEYNEQFF TGTGCCAGCAGTTCCCGGGCGGGAGAATACAATGAGCAGTTCTTC TRBV6-5 TRBD2 TRBJ2-1 many
CASSPLVAGYRRETQYF TGTGCCAGCAGCCCTTTGGTTGCGGGATACCGGCGAGAGACCCAGTACTTC TRBV3-1 - TRBJ2-5 -
CSVETGLDTQYF TGCAGCGTTGAGACGGGGCTCGATACGCAGTATTTT TRBV29-1 - TRBJ2-3 -
CASSFGFLLSYEQYF TGTGCCAGCAGCTTTGGGTTCCTTCTCTCCTACGAGCAGTACTTC TRBV5-5 - TRBJ2-7 -
CSARDGGTYEQYF TGCAGTGCTAGAGATGGCGGAACATACGAGCAGTACTTC TRBV20-1 - TRBJ2-7 -
CASTHLAGGPRGNEQFF TGTGCCAGCACGCACCTAGCGGGAGGGCCCCGGGGGAATGAGCAGTTCTTC TRBV6-1 TRBD2 TRBJ2-1 few
CASSASPGYEQYF TGTGCCAGTAGCGCCAGTCCGGGGTACGAGCAGTACTTC TRBV19 - TRBJ2-7 few
CASSRAGATNEKLFF TGTGCCAGCAGTAGGGCTGGGGCAACTAATGAAAAACTGTTTTTT TRBV6-1 - TRBJ1-4 many
CASSHPGSSYNEQFF TGTGCCAGCAGCCATCCAGGGAGCTCCTACAATGAGCAGTTCTTC TRBV5-6 - TRBJ2-1 many
CASSEGGVNEKLFF TGTGCCAGCAGTGAAGGGGGCGTTAATGAAAAACTGTTTTTT TRBV6-1 - TRBJ1-4 -